This is a list of T cell receptor beta chains from one sample in a study of T cell responses to AZD1222 COVID-19 vaccine. Clones were read by immunoSEQ multiplex PCR, and TCRdb kept only the in-frame ones, dropping some. The table records 100,000 or so clones, about 91% of them present only once. This specimen was peripheral blood, taken 28 days after the second AZD1222 dose. The receptors come from an adult who received the AZD1222 COVID-19 vaccine. CDR3s include the opening cysteine and the closing phenylalanine or tryptophan. The D gene is left open where the match is weak. Size tells how often a clone was seen (once, few, many) or the class of an expanded clone, and some rows leave it out.

once TRBJ2-1 TRBD2 TRBV7-2 TGTGCCAGCAGCTTTTGGACTAGCGGTCCCAATGAGCAGTTCTTC CASSFWTSGPNEQFF
once TRBJ2-1 TRBD2 TRBV7-2 TGTGCCAGCAGCTTAGCGGCTAGCGGGAGTTACAATGAGCAGTTCTTC CASSLAASGSYNEQFF
NA TRBJ2-1 TRBD2 TRBV5-4 TGTGCCAGCAGCAAAGGGACTAGCGGAAACAATGAGCAGTTCTTC CASSKGTSGNNEQFF
NA TRBJ2-1 TRBD2 TRBV9 TGTGCCAGCAGCGGGGGGACTAGCTACAATGAGCAGTTCTTC CASSGGTSYNEQFF
NA TRBJ1-1 NA TRBV6-5 TGTGCCAGCAGTTATGGGGGGCTTGGTGCCGAAGCTTTCTTT CASSYGGLGAEAFF
NA TRBJ2-7 NA TRBV6-5 TGTGCCAGCAGAACAGGGTCTCGGGAGCAGTACTTC CASRTGSREQYF
NA TRBJ1-3 TRBD1 TRBV7-9 TGTGCCAGCAGCTCCTCCGGGCTACAGGGGAGAGCTGGAAACACCATATATTTT CASSSSGLQGRAGNTIYF
NA TRBJ1-5 NA TRBV27 TGTGCCAGCAGTCCAGGTCAGGGAGGGAGTGGCAATCAGCCCCAGCATTTT CASSPGQGGSGNQPQHF
NA TRBJ2-7 TRBD2 TRBV7-2 TGTGCCAGCAGCTTTACTAGCGGAGACTACGAGCAGTACTTC CASSFTSGDYEQYF
NA TRBJ1-1 TRBD1 TRBV15 TGTGCCACCAGCAGAGTCCAGGGGGTGAACACTGAAGCTTTCTTT CATSRVQGVNTEAFF
NA TRBJ2-2 NA TRBV11-2 TGTGCCAGCAGCTTAGAAGTTGCGAACACCGGGGAGCTGTTTTTT CASSLEVANTGELFF
NA TRBJ1-2 TRBD1 TRBV6-1 TGTGCCAGCAGTGAAAGCGGTGTCTGGGACAGCGGCTACACCTTC CASSESGVWDSGYTF
once TRBJ2-7 TRBD1 TRBV19 TGTGCCAGTAGTGCGGGACAGGGGAAGGACGAGCAGTACTTC CASSAGQGKDEQYF
NA TRBJ1-4 NA TRBV6-2/TRBV6-3 TGTGCCAGCAGTTACTCGTCAGCAACTAATGAAAAACTGTTTTTT CASSYSSATNEKLFF
once TRBJ2-7 TRBD1 TRBV7-2 TGTGCCAGCAGCCTTGGTTGGGACAGGACCTACGAGCAGTACTTC CASSLGWDRTYEQYF
once TRBJ1-2 NA TRBV20-1 TGCAGCGGCGAATTGGATGGCTACACCTTC CSGELDGYTF
NA TRBJ1-1 NA TRBV6-5 TGTGCCAGCAGTACCGACAGGATGAACACTGAAGCTTTCTTT CASSTDRMNTEAFF
NA TRBJ2-7 TRBD1 TRBV19 TGTGCCAGCAGAGCCGTGGGACAGGTAAACTACGAGCAGTACTTC CASRAVGQVNYEQYF
NA TRBJ2-1 NA TRBV18 TGTGCCAGCACATCTCCGAGGGAACGTCCTGGGGATGAGCAGTTCTTC CASTSPRERPGDEQFF
NA TRBJ1-2 TRBD1 TRBV3-1/TRBV3-2 TGTGCCAGCAGCCAAGGCGCGGGACAGGGCTATGGCTACACCTTC CASSQGAGQGYGYTF
NA TRBJ1-1 TRBD1 TRBV6-2/TRBV6-3 TGTGCCAGCAGTTCCCATCGACAGGGAAACACTGAAGCTTTCTTT CASSSHRQGNTEAFF
NA TRBJ2-2 NA TRBV27 TGTGCCAGCAGCCCTATTACGAACACCGGGGAGCTGTTTTTT CASSPITNTGELFF
NA TRBJ1-1 NA TRBV5-1 TGCGCCAGCAGCTTGTACGCAGGGGTGGTCACTGAAGCTTTCTTT CASSLYAGVVTEAFF
NA TRBJ1-2 NA TRBV5-6 TGTGCCAGCAGCTTGGCCGGGGGGCGATACTATGGCTACACCTTC CASSLAGGRYYGYTF
once TRBJ2-3 TRBD1 TRBV27 TGTGCCAGCAGTAGACAGGGGGCCGCAGATACGCAGTATTTT CASSRQGAADTQYF
NA TRBJ1-2 NA TRBV30 TGTGCCTGGAGTGTAGGGGTTACTAACTATGGCTACACCTTC CAWSVGVTNYGYTF
NA TRBJ2-1 NA TRBV5-1 TGCGCCAGCAGCTTGGGACTCCACGATGAGCAGTTCTTC CASSLGLHDEQFF
few TRBJ2-7 NA TRBV6-1 TGTGCCAGCAGTGAGGAAAGCGGCTACGAGCAGTACTTC CASSEESGYEQYF
NA TRBJ1-6 NA TRBV7-8 TGTGCCAGCACCGGGGGGAGCTCCTATAATTCACCCCTCCACTTT CASTGGSSYNSPLHF
NA TRBJ2-3 NA TRBV16 TGTGCCAGCAGCCAATCGACAGGAGCCACAGATACGCAGTATTTT CASSQSTGATDTQYF
NA TRBJ2-6 NA TRBV12-3/TRBV12-4 TGTGCCAGCAGTTTAGCTGGGGCCAACGTCCTGACTTTC CASSLAGANVLTF
NA TRBJ1-2 TRBD1 TRBV28 TGTGCCAGCACCACTCCGGCAGGGGGCTATGGCTACACCTTC CASTTPAGGYGYTF
NA TRBJ1-5 TRBD1 TRBV7-2 TGTGCCACCACGATTTTCGCAGGCGGACAGGGGAGCAATCAGCCCCAGCATTTT CATTIFAGGQGSNQPQHF
NA TRBJ1-4 NA TRBV11-2 TGTGCCAGCAGCTTTACCCGGGGGGATGAAAAACTGTTTTTT CASSFTRGDEKLFF
NA TRBJ2-1 NA TRBV3-1/TRBV3-2 TGTGCCAGCAGCCAAAAAAGGAGTGGTGGAACCTCCTACAATGAGCAGTTCTTC CASSQKRSGGTSYNEQFF
NA TRBJ1-4 TRBD1 TRBV5-1 TGCGCCAGCAGCTTGGGGGACCGACAGGGAATAGGGGAAAAACTGTTTTTT CASSLGDRQGIGEKLFF
NA TRBJ2-7 NA TRBV27 TGTGCCAGCAGTGCTCAAGGACTCCTCTACGAGCAGTACTTC CASSAQGLLYEQYF
NA TRBJ2-7 TRBD2 TRBV7-3 TGTGCCAGCAGCCTCAGACTAGCGGGAGCGTCCGAGCAGTACTTC CASSLRLAGASEQYF
NA TRBJ1-1 NA TRBV7-3 NA CAPRGGPLSLDTEAFF
NA TRBJ1-2 NA TRBV6-5 TGTGCCAGCAGTTACTCTGGCGACTATGGCTACACCTTC CASSYSGDYGYTF
few TRBJ1-2 NA TRBV29-1 TGCAGCGTTCACCCGTGGGGGCTTGCCCGCAACACCTTC CSVHPWGLARNTF
NA TRBJ2-5 NA TRBV10-2 TGCGCCAGCAGTGAGGTCGGGTCGCAGACCCAGTACTTC CASSEVGSQTQYF